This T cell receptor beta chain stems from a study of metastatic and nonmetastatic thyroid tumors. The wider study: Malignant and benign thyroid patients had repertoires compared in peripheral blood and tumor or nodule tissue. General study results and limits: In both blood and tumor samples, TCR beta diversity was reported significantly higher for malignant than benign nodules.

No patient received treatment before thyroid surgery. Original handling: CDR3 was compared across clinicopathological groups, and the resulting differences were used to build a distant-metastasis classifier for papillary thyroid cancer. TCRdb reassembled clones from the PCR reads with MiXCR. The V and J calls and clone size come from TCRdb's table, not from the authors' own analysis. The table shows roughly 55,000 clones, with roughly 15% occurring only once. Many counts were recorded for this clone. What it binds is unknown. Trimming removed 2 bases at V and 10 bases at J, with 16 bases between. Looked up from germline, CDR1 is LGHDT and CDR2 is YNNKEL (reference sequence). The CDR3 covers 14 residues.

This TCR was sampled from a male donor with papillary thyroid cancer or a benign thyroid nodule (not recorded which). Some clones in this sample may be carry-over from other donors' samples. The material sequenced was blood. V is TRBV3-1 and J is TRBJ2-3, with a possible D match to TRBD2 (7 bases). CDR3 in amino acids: CASSQKGRGGAQYF. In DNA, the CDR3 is TGTGCCAGCAGCCAAAAGGGGAGGGGGGGAGCGCAGTATTTT.